This record covers a single T cell receptor (beta chain). Only in-frame clones appear in the TCRdb table, and some are missing; sequencing was by immunoSEQ multiplex PCR. The sample yields approximately 45,000 clones, more than 60% seen once. These data belong to a study of radiotherapy plus CTLA-4 blockade in lung cancer. This TCR came from a human donor with non-small cell lung cancer who had a partial response to radiotherapy plus ipilimumab. The input for sequencing was peripheral blood, taken from a patient treated with radiotherapy plus ipilimumab.

The CDR3 reads CASIVSNYGYTF. CDR3 sequence (DNA): TGTGCCAGCATCGTGTCTAACTATGGCTACACCTTC. The chain employs TRBV6-1 and TRBJ1-2; D is unresolved. V was cut by 7 bases and J by 0 bases, with 6 bases left in between. In germline, CDR1 is MNHNS, CDR2 SASEGT. This CDR3 region has 12 residues.